These 22 T cell receptor beta chains came from one sample sequenced in a study of T cells after yellow fever vaccination. TCRdb reprocessed the 5' RACE reads via MiXCR and lists one record per CDR3 protein. The sample has 400,000 to 450,000 distinct CDR3 sequences, approximately 19% seen once. Sequenced material: PBMCs, taken before the yellow fever booster vaccination. These receptors were taken from a man younger than 30 who received the YFV17D yellow fever vaccine.

The gene calls are TRBV5-1 and TRBJ2-2, with unresolved D. Germline CDR1 is SGHRS and CDR2 is YFSETQ. The length of the CDR3 is 14 residues. The V end was cut by 0 bases, the J end by 6 bases, with 9 bases between. The CDR3 loop is CASSLVRDPGELFF. Written as DNA, the CDR3 is TGCGCCAGCAGCTTGGTTCGAGACCCCGGGGAGCTGTTTTTT.

The V and J genes are TRBV7-2 and TRBJ1-1, with 7 nucleotides matching TRBD1. Germline CDR1 reads SGHTA; CDR2 reads FQGNSA. The CDR3 has 11 amino acids. The trim removed 8 bases at V and 11 bases at J, leaving 8 bases unmatched. The CDR3 nucleotides read TGTGCCAGCCAGGGGGAGGAGGGGGCTTTCTTT. It encodes CASQGEEGAFF.

The chain is built from TRBV21-1 and TRBJ1-1. TRBV21-1 is tagged as a pseudogene. CDR3 length equals 14 residues. The DNA for the CDR3 is TGTGCCAGCAGCAAAGCGCAGGGAAACACTGAAGCTTTCTTT. This codes for CASSKAQGNTEAFF.

This clonotype was recorded a few times. The chain links TRBV7-2 to TRBJ2-7; D is undetermined. V lost 0 bases, J lost 1 base, and 4 bases lay in between. This CDR3 has 13 residues. Per the germline V gene, CDR1 is SGHTA and CDR2 is FQGNSA. The CDR3 protein is CASSLAASYEQYV. The CDR3 DNA reads as TGTGCCAGCAGCTTAGCTGCGTCCTACGAGCAGTACGTC.

The chain uses TRBV19 and TRBJ1-1; tentatively, D is TRBD1 (5 bases). Deletions cut 3 bases from V and 4 bases from J, with 12 bases between. This CDR3 spans 14 amino acids. Germline V lookup: CDR1 LNHDA, CDR2 SQIVND (reference sequence). CDR3 bases: TGTGCCAGTAGTATTACGGGGGTAGGCACTGAAGCTTTCTTT. Its translation: CASSITGVGTEAFF.

This chain uses TRBV4-3 with TRBJ1-6; D uncertain. Between the trimmed V and J ends, which lost 6 bases and 5 bases, there was a span of 14 bases. CDR1 is LGHNA and CDR2 is YSLEER in the germline V gene. This CDR3 region has 15 residues. The CDR3 nucleotides are TGCGCCAGCAGTAGCTGGTCACAGAATAATTCACCCCTCCACTTT. This gives the protein CASSSWSQNNSPLHF.

The rearrangement links TRBV6-6 to TRBJ1-1; a possible D gene is TRBD1 (5 bases). V shed 5 bases and J shed 3 bases, with 19 bases lying between them. CDR3 length: 16 amino acids. The germline gives CDR1 MNHNY, CDR2 SVGAGI (reference sequence). The CDR3 DNA reads TGTGCCAGCAGTCCGAAACGGACATCGGTTTACACTGAAGCTTTCTTT. Residues: CASSPKRTSVYTEAFF.

This chain links TRBV18 with TRBJ1-3; D is possibly TRBD1 (5 bases). Germline CDR1 and CDR2: KGHSH and LQKENI. V was shortened by 0 bases and J by 7 bases, with 10 bases between the two germline ends. The CDR3 is 14 amino acids. CDR3 sequence: CASSPPAGRNTIYF. The CDR3 DNA reads TGTGCCAGCTCACCACCGGCAGGGCGGAACACCATATATTTT.

This clonotype was picked up a small number of times. The chain has TRBV4-3 and TRBJ2-3, with D unclear. The CDR3 has 19 amino acids. Trimming cost V 4 bases and J 2 bases, with 25 bases left between them. The V gene's germline CDR1 is LGHNA and CDR2 YSLEER. CDR3: CASSPLSPTDGYFTDTQYF. The CDR3 region has the DNA TGCGCCAGCAGCCCCCTGAGCCCAACGGACGGATACTTCACAGATACGCAGTATTTT.

The V and J genes are TRBV4-3 and TRBJ1-2, with unresolved D. CDR1 and CDR2 from the germline V gene are LGHNA and YSLEER. V gave up 0 bases and J gave up 4 bases, with 12 bases separating them. This CDR3 region has 15 residues. The CDR3 coding sequence is TGCGCCAGCAGCCAAGATTCGACGCCAGCCTATGGCTACACCTTC. It codes for CASSQDSTPAYGYTF.

The chain joins TRBV20-1 to TRBJ2-7, with 8 bases aligning to TRBD2. This CDR3 comprises 15 residues. Germline assignment: CDR1 DFQATT and CDR2 SNEGSKA (reference sequence). J was trimmed by 7 bases and V by 6 bases; bases with no gene match: 17. The DNA of the CDR3 is TGCAGTGCAAGAACTAGCGGAAGAACTTCTTGGGAGCAGTACTTC. Encoded protein: CSARTSGRTSWEQYF.

The chain carries TRBV12-3 or TRBV12-4 and TRBJ2-5; possibly TRBD1 for D (5 bases). Trimming stripped 5 bases from V and 5 bases from J, with 12 bases between. CDR3 length: 13 residues. The DNA for the CDR3 is TGTGCCAGCAGTCTACAGGTCCGGGAGACCCAGTACTTC. Translation: CASSLQVRETQYF.

The J gene is TRBJ1-2, the V gene TRBV7-3, with a tentative D call TRBD1 (6 bases). CDR1 and CDR2 (germline): SGHTA, FQGTGA. V shed 4 bases and J shed 8 bases, with 14 bases lying between them. This CDR3 contains 13 residues. The CDR3 reads CASSSQGLGGYTF. CDR3 coding DNA: TGTGCCAGCAGCTCACAGGGCCTCGGGGGCTACACCTTC.

This clonotype was counted a few times. The chain recombines TRBV30 with TRBJ1-1; 9 positions match TRBD1. From germline, CDR1 is GTSNPN and CDR2 SVGIG (reference sequence). V shed 5 bases and J 3 bases; nucleotides not matched to a gene: 4. There are 13 residues in the CDR3. CDR3 nucleotide sequence: TGTGCCTGGTGCGACAGGGGGTACACTGAAGCTTTCTTT. Translating gives CAWCDRGYTEAFF.

The chain combines TRBV20-1 with TRBJ2-7, with 8 bases matching TRBD1. The V segment lost 4 bases and the J segment 6 bases; nucleotides outside the gene matches: 11. Germline V gene data show CDR1 as DFQATT and CDR2 as SNEGSKA (reference sequence). CDR3 size: 14 residues. The chain's CDR3 is CSAIDRGRWAEQYF. The DNA for the CDR3 is TGCAGTGCTATCGACAGGGGAAGATGGGCCGAGCAGTACTTC.

This clonotype has just a few counts. This chain connects TRBV7-2 to TRBJ2-1, with 8 bases fitting TRBD2. From germline, CDR1 is SGHTA and CDR2 FQGNSA. The CDR3 runs 12 residues. The ends lost 4 bases at V and 8 bases at J; junction bases unmatched: 1. The CDR3 DNA is TGTGCCAGCAGCTCGACTAGCGATGAGCAGTTCTTC. This encodes CASSSTSDEQFF.

The sample holds a few counts of this clonotype. The rearrangement uses TRBV28 and TRBJ2-4; D ambiguous. Germline values: CDR1 MDHEN, CDR2 SYDVKM. Deletions cut 2 bases from V and 9 bases from J, with 8 bases between. This CDR3 spans 12 amino acids. The CDR3 coding sequence is TGTGCCAGCAGTTTAACAAATGGCATTCAGTACTTC. Translation gives CASSLTNGIQYF. The full variable domain, its missing parts supplied by reference TRBV28 and TRBJ2-4, is DVKVTQSSRYLVKRTGEKVFLECVQDMDHENMFWYRQDPGLGLRLIYFSYDVKMKEKGDIPEGYSVSREKKERFSLILESASTNQTSMYLCASSLTNGIQYFGAGTRLSVL.

This clonotype was recorded many times. J is TRBJ1-5 and V is TRBV5-6; tentatively, D is TRBD1 (5 bases). CDR1 and CDR2 from the germline V gene are SGHDT and YYEEEE. Trimming pared 0 bases from V and 4 bases from J, leaving 11 bases between. The length of the CDR3 is 15 residues. The CDR3 protein is CASSLGEGVNQPQHF. DNA of the CDR3: TGTGCCAGCAGCTTGGGCGAAGGGGTGAATCAGCCCCAGCATTTT.

J is TRBJ2-7 and V is TRBV29-1; D remains unclear. Trimming took off 4 bases at V and 4 bases at J, with 29 bases between the two ends. Germline CDR1 reads SQVTM; CDR2 reads ANQGSEA. The length of the CDR3 is 18 residues. This CDR3 is CSVGSVVRSKHEEYEQYF. The CDR3 nucleotides read TGCAGCGTTGGGTCGGTGGTCAGGTCCAAGCATGAAGAATACGAGCAGTACTTC.

This clonotype was counted ten times or more. V is TRBV4-3 and J is TRBJ1-1, with unresolved D. The CDR3 runs to 13 residues. Germline V lookup: CDR1 LGHNA, CDR2 YSLEER. V lost 6 bases, J lost 1 base, and 9 bases lay in between. This chain's CDR3 is CASRRTGNTEAFF. The CDR3 DNA is TGCGCCAGCAGACGTACTGGGAACACTGAAGCTTTCTTT.

The rearrangement uses TRBV20-1 and TRBJ2-2, with a tentative D call TRBD1 (6 bases). The CDR3 is 14 residues long. CDR1 and CDR2 (germline): DFQATT, SNEGSKA (reference sequence). Trimming took 5 bases from V and 1 from J, leaving 11 bases between them. The CDR3: CSASDSLNTGELFF. CDR3 coding DNA: TGCAGTGCTTCGGACAGCCTGAACACCGGGGAGCTGTTTTTT.

The chain has TRBV5-1 and TRBJ2-3; D not resolved. The CDR3 totals 14 residues. Germline assignment: CDR1 SGHRS and CDR2 YFSETQ. V was pared by 2 bases and J by 2 bases, with 9 bases between. The CDR3 spells CASSFTSDTDTQYF. CDR3 nucleotides: TGCGCCAGCAGCTTCACGTCGGACACAGATACGCAGTATTTT.